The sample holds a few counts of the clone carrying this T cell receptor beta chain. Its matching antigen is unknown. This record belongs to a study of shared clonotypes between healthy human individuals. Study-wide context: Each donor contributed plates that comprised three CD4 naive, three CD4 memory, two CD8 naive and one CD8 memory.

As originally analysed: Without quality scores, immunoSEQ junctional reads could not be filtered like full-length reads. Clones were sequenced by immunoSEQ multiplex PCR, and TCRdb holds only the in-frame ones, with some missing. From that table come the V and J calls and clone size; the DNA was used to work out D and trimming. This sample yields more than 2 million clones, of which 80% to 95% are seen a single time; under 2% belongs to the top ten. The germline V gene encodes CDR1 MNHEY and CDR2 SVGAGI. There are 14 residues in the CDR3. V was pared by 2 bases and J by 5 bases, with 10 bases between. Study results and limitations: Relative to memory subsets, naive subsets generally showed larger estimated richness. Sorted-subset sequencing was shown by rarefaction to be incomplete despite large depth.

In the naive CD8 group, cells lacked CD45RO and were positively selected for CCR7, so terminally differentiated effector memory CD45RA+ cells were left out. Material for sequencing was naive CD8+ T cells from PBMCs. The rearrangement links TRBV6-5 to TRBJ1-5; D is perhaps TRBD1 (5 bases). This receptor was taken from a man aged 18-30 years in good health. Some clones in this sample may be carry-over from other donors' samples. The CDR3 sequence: CASSYRGGYQPQHF. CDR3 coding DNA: TGTGCCAGCAGTTACCGTGGGGGATATCAGCCCCAGCATTTT.